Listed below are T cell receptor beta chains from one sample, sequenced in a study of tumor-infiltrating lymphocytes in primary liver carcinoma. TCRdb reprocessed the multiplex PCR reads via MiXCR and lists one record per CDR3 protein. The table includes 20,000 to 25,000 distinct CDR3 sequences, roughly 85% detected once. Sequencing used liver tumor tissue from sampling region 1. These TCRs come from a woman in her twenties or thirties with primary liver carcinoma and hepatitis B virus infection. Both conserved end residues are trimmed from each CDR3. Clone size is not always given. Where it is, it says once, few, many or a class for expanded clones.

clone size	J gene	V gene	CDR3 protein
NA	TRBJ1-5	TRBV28	ASSVSETGHH
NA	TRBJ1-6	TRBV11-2	ASPITQGTNLLLH
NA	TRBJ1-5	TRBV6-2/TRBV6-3	ASSIVTGSIQPQH
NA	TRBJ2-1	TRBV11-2	ASSTSLARGNNEQF
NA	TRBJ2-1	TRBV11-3	ASSQLVGWVYKQF
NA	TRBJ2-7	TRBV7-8	ASNSSRGRTMSSFEQY
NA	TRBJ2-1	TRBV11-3	ASCSMGHGFLDEEF
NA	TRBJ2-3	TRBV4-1	ASSPQQGGSILAATDTQY
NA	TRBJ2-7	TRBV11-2	ASSLRGWLGGTYEQY
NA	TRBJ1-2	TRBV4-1	ASSETAKYGYT
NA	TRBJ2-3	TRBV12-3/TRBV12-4	ATRSLSGDTDTQY
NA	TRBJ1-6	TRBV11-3	AGSFMWSYISPLH
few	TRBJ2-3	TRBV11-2	ASSFSGPTDTQY
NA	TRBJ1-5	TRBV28	ISSVSGRGQH
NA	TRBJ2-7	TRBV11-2	TSSMEGLYEQY
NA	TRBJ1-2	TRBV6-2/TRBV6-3	ASSPQTYYGYT